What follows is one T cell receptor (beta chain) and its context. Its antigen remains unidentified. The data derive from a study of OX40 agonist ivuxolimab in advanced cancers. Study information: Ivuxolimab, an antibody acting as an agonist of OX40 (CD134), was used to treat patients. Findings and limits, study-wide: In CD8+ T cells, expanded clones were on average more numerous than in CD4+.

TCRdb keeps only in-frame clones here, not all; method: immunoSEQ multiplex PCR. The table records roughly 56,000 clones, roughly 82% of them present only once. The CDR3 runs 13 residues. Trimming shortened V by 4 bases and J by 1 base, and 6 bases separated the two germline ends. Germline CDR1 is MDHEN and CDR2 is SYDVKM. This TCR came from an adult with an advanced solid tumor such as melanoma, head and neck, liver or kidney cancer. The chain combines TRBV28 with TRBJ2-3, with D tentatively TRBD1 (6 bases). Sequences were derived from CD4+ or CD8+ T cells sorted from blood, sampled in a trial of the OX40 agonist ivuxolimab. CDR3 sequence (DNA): TGTGCCAGCAGTTGGACAGGCACAGATACGCAGTATTTT. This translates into CASSWTGTDTQYF.